What follows are 14 T cell receptor beta chains derived from one specimen sequenced in a study of early T cells in non-severe SARS-CoV-2 infection. TCRdb recomputed calls from the 5' RACE reads with MiXCR, one row per CDR3 protein. In the table there are about 80,000 distinct CDR3 sequences, around 10% of which are singletons. The specimen sequenced was whole blood. Every receptor here comes from an adult who was a healthcare worker with PCR-confirmed SARS-CoV-2 infection or an uninfected control (not recorded which).

The chain employs TRBV2 and TRBJ1-1, with no clear D. The germline gives CDR1 SNHLY, CDR2 FYNNEI. This CDR3 has 11 amino acids. Trimming took 6 bases from V and 5 from J, leaving 7 bases between them. CDR3 residues: CASSKKTEAFF. CDR3 in DNA: TGTGCCAGCAGCAAGAAAACTGAAGCTTTCTTT.

This clonotype was recorded a few times. The J gene is TRBJ1-4, the V gene TRBV18, with D possibly TRBD1 on 6 matching bases. This CDR3 contains 19 residues. The V end lost 3 bases, the J end lost 1 base, and 21 bases lay between the germline ends. The germline V gene has CDR1 KGHSH and CDR2 LQKENI. CDR3 coding DNA: TGTGCCAGCTCACCCTACGGGACAACGAGGGCGGTAACTAATGAAAAACTGTTTTTT. Protein: CASSPYGTTRAVTNEKLFF.

This chain's CDR3 is CASREGQYNEQFF. CDR3 in DNA: TGCGCCAGCAGAGAAGGACAGTACAATGAGCAGTTCTTC. The J gene is TRBJ2-1, the V gene TRBV5-1, with a weak D call TRBD1 (6 bases). This CDR3 region has 13 residues. The germline V gene encodes CDR1 SGHRS and CDR2 YFSETQ. Trimming left V 5 bases short and J 4 bases short, with 10 bases between.

This clonotype was counted many times. This chain links TRBV7-2 with TRBJ2-3; D is uncertain. V dropped 5 bases and J dropped 5 bases, with 8 bases sitting between them. The CDR3 length is 12 residues. CDR1 SGHTA and CDR2 FQGNSA come from the germline V gene. CDR3 nucleotide sequence: TGTGCCAGCAGCCCTAGGGAAGATACGCAGTATTTT. Protein sequence: CASSPREDTQYF.

At least ten counts were recorded for this clonotype. The chain is built from TRBV20-1 and TRBJ2-1; tentatively, D is TRBD1 or TRBD2 (5 bases each). V shed 6 bases and J shed 12 bases, with 18 bases lying between them. The CDR3 is made up of 12 amino acids. CDR1 is DFQATT, CDR2 SNEGSKA, per germline (reference sequence). The chain's CDR3 is CSAPEGPAGQFF. In nucleotides, the CDR3 is TGCAGTGCGCCCGAGGGACCTGCTGGGCAGTTCTTC.

In this sample, this clonotype turned up many times. This chain connects TRBV10-2 to TRBJ2-3; TRBD1 or TRBD2 may be the D gene (5 bases each). CDR1 and CDR2 from the germline V gene are WSHSY and SAAADI. The CDR3 loop spans 15 amino acids. Trimming took off 6 bases at V and 5 bases at J, with 18 bases between the two ends. The CDR3 here is CASSALGARLDTQYF. The CDR3 region has the DNA TGCGCCAGCAGCGCTCTCGGGGCTAGGTTAGATACGCAGTATTTT.

The chain employs TRBV9 and TRBJ2-2; the match to TRBD1 covers 9 bases. Germline assignment: CDR1 SGDLS and CDR2 YYNGEE. V was clipped by 7 bases and J by 6 bases; unmatched bases: 7. The CDR3 runs 14 residues. CDR3 protein: CASSPGTGSGELFF. CDR3 DNA: TGTGCCAGCTCACCCGGGACAGGGTCCGGGGAGCTGTTTTTT.

This clonotype has ten or more counts. CDR3 sequence: CASSLALGADTQYF. The DNA of the CDR3 is TGTGCCAGCAGCTTAGCCCTAGGCGCAGATACGCAGTATTTT. The V call is TRBV7-2, the J call TRBJ2-3; D is unresolved. CDR3 length: 14 amino acids. V lost 0 bases, J lost 4 bases, and 8 bases lay in between. Germline V lookup: CDR1 SGHTA, CDR2 FQGNSA.

V and J are TRBV7-9 and TRBJ2-7; the D gene is possibly TRBD1 (5 bases). CDR1 and CDR2 from the germline V gene are SEHNR and FQNEAQ (reference sequence). The CDR3 has 14 amino acids. V lost 1 base and J lost 6, with 13 bases in between. The CDR3, as DNA: TGTGCCAGCAGCTTAGGGGGCCGGATGGGCGAGCAGTACTTC. This codes for CASSLGGRMGEQYF.

The chain has TRBV11-2 and TRBJ2-5; TRBD2 is a possible D gene (6 bases). The CDR3 has 14 amino acids. Per germline, CDR1 SGHAT and CDR2 FQNNGV. Deletions cut 3 bases from V and 2 bases from J, with 10 bases between. Here the CDR3 reads CASSLGTQQETQYF. The CDR3 coding sequence is TGTGCCAGCAGCTTGGGGACTCAGCAAGAGACCCAGTACTTC.

This chain links TRBV12-3 or TRBV12-4 with TRBJ1-5, with TRBD1 as a possible D gene (5 bases). CDR3 length: 15 residues. V gave up 2 bases and J gave up 7 bases, with 15 bases separating them. The chain's CDR3 is CASSLNSGQHQPQHF. The CDR3 bases are TGTGCCAGCAGTTTAAATTCAGGGCAACACCAGCCCCAGCATTTT.

This sequence joins TRBV12-3 or TRBV12-4 and TRBJ1-6, with D possibly being TRBD1 (5 bases). The germline V and J ends were trimmed by 5 bases and 7 bases, with 15 bases remaining between them. This CDR3 has 15 amino acids. The CDR3 DNA follows: TGTGCCAGCAGTCCCGGGGCAGGGAGGAATTCACCCCTCCACTTT. Protein: CASSPGAGRNSPLHF.

This clonotype has just one count. The chain couples TRBV21-1 to TRBJ1-4; TRBD1 is taken as the D call from the table, unchecked against the DNA. TRBV21-1 is recorded as a pseudogene. This CDR3 comprises 15 residues. CDR3 sequence (DNA): TGTGCCAGCAGCAAAGTGGGGGCTTTCGGTGAAAAACTGTTTTTT. Its protein product is CASSKVGAFGEKLFF.

This clonotype was counted ten times or more. Here the CDR3 DNA reads TGTGCCAGTAGCGCCTTGCGCACAGATACGCAGTATTTT. The encoded protein is CASSALRTDTQYF. This chain joins TRBV11-2 and TRBJ2-3; possible D gene TRBD2, 5 bases. This CDR3 region has 13 residues. Germline CDR1 is SGHAT and CDR2 is FQNNGV. The V end was cut by 9 bases, the J end by 1 base, with 11 bases between.